Listed below are T cell receptor beta chains from one sample, sequenced in a study of T-cell memory formation after mild COVID-19. MiXCR was run by TCRdb on the 5' RACE reads, yielding one entry per CDR3 protein. The data show around 440,000 distinct CDR3 sequences, with roughly 20% seen just once and more than 9% held by the top ten. Material for sequencing was PBMCs or a T cell subset sorted from them (not recorded which). These receptor sequences come from an adult woman who had mild COVID-19 (a few samples of this study predate the infection). Cell type and time point are not known. Both conserved end residues are part of each CDR3. A D gene is named only where the DNA matches it firmly. Rows may omit the clone size; those that give it use once, few, many or a size class.

abundance: few
d_gene: TRBD2
j_gene: TRBJ2-1
len: 15
v_gene: TRBV5-1
CDR3aa: CASSLASGGWNEQFF
CDR3nt: TGCGCCAGCAGCTTGGCTAGCGGGGGGTGGAATGAGCAGTTCTTC

abundance: -
d_gene: -
j_gene: TRBJ2-2
len: 13
v_gene: TRBV7-3
CDR3aa: CASSEGVAGELFF
CDR3nt: TGTGCCAGCAGCGAGGGGGTTGCCGGGGAGCTGTTTTTT

abundance: -
d_gene: -
j_gene: TRBJ2-6
len: 16
v_gene: TRBV6-5
CDR3aa: CASSSTGFAGANVLTF
CDR3nt: TGTGCCAGCAGTTCCACAGGGTTTGCTGGGGCCAACGTCCTGACTTTC

abundance: few
d_gene: -
j_gene: TRBJ2-4
len: 18
v_gene: TRBV7-2
CDR3aa: CASSKLQLGGLAKNIQYF
CDR3nt: TGTGCCAGCAGCAAGCTACAGTTAGGAGGATTAGCCAAAAACATTCAGTACTTC

abundance: -
d_gene: -
j_gene: TRBJ2-6
len: 17
v_gene: TRBV7-6
CDR3aa: CASSLVGGGSGANVLTF
CDR3nt: TGTGCCAGCAGCTTAGTAGGAGGGGGGTCTGGGGCCAACGTCCTGACTTTC

abundance: -
d_gene: -
j_gene: TRBJ2-4
len: 16
v_gene: TRBV7-9
CDR3aa: CASSSSTGALSYIQYF
CDR3nt: TGTGCCAGCAGCTCCTCGACCGGGGCGTTAAGTTACATTCAGTACTTC

abundance: few
d_gene: TRBD1
j_gene: TRBJ1-2
len: 15
v_gene: TRBV6-1
CDR3aa: CASKPGTGKGGGYTF
CDR3nt: TGTGCCAGCAAACCCGGGACAGGCAAGGGAGGTGGCTACACCTTC

abundance: -
d_gene: -
j_gene: TRBJ1-5
len: 13
v_gene: TRBV6-6
CDR3aa: CASSYSGREPQHF
CDR3nt: TGTGCCAGCAGTTACTCTGGACGGGAGCCCCAGCATTTT

abundance: once
d_gene: -
j_gene: TRBJ1-1
len: 14
v_gene: TRBV5-6
CDR3aa: CASSSSPVSTEAFF
CDR3nt: TGTGCCAGCAGCTCATCCCCCGTCTCCACTGAAGCTTTCTTT

abundance: few
d_gene: -
j_gene: TRBJ1-5
len: 13
v_gene: TRBV6-2/TRBV6-3
CDR3aa: CASSFDLYQPQHF
CDR3nt: TGTGCCAGCAGTTTTGATCTCTATCAGCCCCAGCATTTT

abundance: -
d_gene: -
j_gene: TRBJ1-1
len: 15
v_gene: TRBV12-3/TRBV12-4
CDR3aa: CASSYWGGANTEAFF
CDR3nt: TGTGCCAGCAGTTATTGGGGGGGCGCGAACACTGAAGCTTTCTTT

abundance: -
d_gene: -
j_gene: TRBJ2-7
len: 16
v_gene: TRBV20-1
CDR3aa: CSARGATGSSSYEQYF
CDR3nt: TGCAGTGCTAGAGGAGCCACAGGTTCCAGCTCCTACGAGCAGTACTTC

abundance: many
d_gene: TRBD2
j_gene: TRBJ2-3
len: 14
v_gene: TRBV29-1
CDR3aa: CSAGTSGVTDTQYF
CDR3nt: TGCAGCGCCGGGACTAGCGGGGTCACAGATACGCAGTATTTT

abundance: -
d_gene: -
j_gene: TRBJ1-1
len: 13
v_gene: TRBV30
CDR3aa: CALRGELRTEAFF
CDR3nt: TGTGCCTTAAGGGGCGAGCTCCGCACTGAAGCTTTCTTT

abundance: -
d_gene: TRBD2
j_gene: TRBJ2-4
len: 19
v_gene: TRBV7-2
CDR3aa: CASSPQVLTSGARLNIQYF
CDR3nt: TGTGCCAGCAGCCCCCAAGTACTGACTAGCGGGGCCAGATTAAACATTCAGTACTTC